This is a list of T cell receptor beta chains from one sample in a study of HIV-infected patients and healthy controls. TCRdb analysed the 5' RACE reads with MiXCR anew, one entry per CDR3 protein. The table lists thousands of distinct CDR3 sequences, 8.5% to 9% of them singletons. The material was blood, obtained during antiretroviral therapy. The receptors were gathered from an adult with HIV infection. CDR3s include the opening cysteine and the closing phenylalanine or tryptophan. The order of the fields is clone size, V gene, D gene, J gene, CDR3 protein, CDR3 DNA. The D gene is left open where the match is weak. Not all rows give a size; the values are once, few, many and, for expanded clones, a class.

abundance: -; v_gene: TRBV30; d_gene: TRBD2; j_gene: TRBJ2-7; CDR3aa: CAWSVGLAGAGEQYF; CDR3nt: TGTGCCTGGAGTGTCGGACTAGCGGGAGCAGGCGAGCAGTACTTC
abundance: medium-sized; v_gene: TRBV10-3; d_gene: -; j_gene: TRBJ2-5; CDR3aa: CAISQNQETQYF; CDR3nt: TGTGCCATCAGTCAAAACCAAGAGACCCAGTACTTC
abundance: many; v_gene: TRBV6-5; d_gene: -; j_gene: TRBJ1-5; CDR3aa: CASSYTGVNQPQHF; CDR3nt: TGTGCCAGCAGTTACACGGGGGTCAATCAGCCCCAGCATTTT
abundance: many; v_gene: TRBV6-5; d_gene: TRBD1; j_gene: TRBJ1-1; CDR3aa: CASRTRPGRQGGGTEAFF; CDR3nt: TGTGCCAGCAGGACCCGGCCGGGGCGACAGGGCGGGGGCACTGAAGCTTTCTTT
abundance: many; v_gene: TRBV24-1; d_gene: -; j_gene: TRBJ1-1; CDR3aa: CATSNPGFTEAFF; CDR3nt: TGTGCCACCAGTAATCCGGGGTTCACTGAAGCTTTCTTT
abundance: -; v_gene: TRBV2; d_gene: TRBD1; j_gene: TRBJ2-1; CDR3aa: CASSEYGTVSYEQFF; CDR3nt: TGTGCCAGCAGTGAGTATGGGACAGTATCATATGAGCAGTTCTTC
abundance: -; v_gene: TRBV10-3; d_gene: -; j_gene: TRBJ1-1; CDR3aa: CAISESGGRGTEAFF; CDR3nt: TGTGCCATCAGTGAGTCCGGGGGGCGTGGAACTGAAGCTTTCTTT
abundance: many; v_gene: TRBV5-4; d_gene: TRBD2; j_gene: TRBJ2-7; CDR3aa: CASSTRGAYEQYF; CDR3nt: TGTGCCAGCAGCACCCGGGGGGCCTACGAGCAGTACTTC
abundance: medium-sized; v_gene: TRBV7-8; d_gene: -; j_gene: TRBJ1-5; CDR3aa: CASSSRGGNQPQHF; CDR3nt: TGTGCCAGCAGCTCCCGAGGAGGGAATCAGCCCCAGCATTTT
abundance: -; v_gene: TRBV5-6; d_gene: -; j_gene: TRBJ2-1; CDR3aa: CASSLADNEQFF; CDR3nt: TGTGCCAGCAGCTTGGCGGACAATGAGCAGTTCTTC
abundance: few; v_gene: TRBV10-2; d_gene: -; j_gene: TRBJ2-5; CDR3aa: CASSMDQGYQETQYF; CDR3nt: TGCGCCAGCAGCATGGACCAAGGGTACCAAGAGACCCAGTACTTC
abundance: many; v_gene: TRBV24-1; d_gene: -; j_gene: TRBJ2-6; CDR3aa: CATSGGSGFFSGANVLTF; CDR3nt: TGTGCCACCAGTGGAGGTTCGGGGTTCTTCTCTGGGGCCAACGTCCTGACTTTC
abundance: many; v_gene: TRBV5-1; d_gene: TRBD2; j_gene: TRBJ2-3; CDR3aa: CASSLAGARTDTQYF; CDR3nt: TGCGCCAGCAGTCTAGCGGGGGCCCGCACAGATACGCAGTATTTT
abundance: many; v_gene: TRBV20-1; d_gene: TRBD2; j_gene: TRBJ2-2; CDR3aa: CSARDASGSTGELFF; CDR3nt: TGCAGTGCTAGAGATGCCAGCGGGAGTACCGGGGAGCTGTTTTTT
abundance: -; v_gene: TRBV6-6; d_gene: -; j_gene: TRBJ2-7; CDR3aa: CASSYSTVGGEQYF; CDR3nt: TGTGCCAGCAGTTACTCGACGGTAGGCGGCGAGCAGTACTTC
abundance: many; v_gene: TRBV6-5; d_gene: -; j_gene: TRBJ2-3; CDR3aa: CASSYDGARNTQYF; CDR3nt: TGTGCCAGCAGTTACGACGGGGCGCGAAATACGCAGTATTTT
abundance: medium-sized; v_gene: TRBV29-1; d_gene: -; j_gene: TRBJ1-1; CDR3aa: CSGRDGNTEAFF; CDR3nt: TGCAGCGGCCGGGACGGAAACACTGAAGCTTTCTTT
abundance: many; v_gene: TRBV7-2; d_gene: -; j_gene: TRBJ2-2; CDR3aa: CASRRGMGELFF; CDR3nt: TGTGCCAGCAGACGAGGGATGGGGGAGCTGTTTTTT
abundance: -; v_gene: TRBV2; d_gene: -; j_gene: TRBJ2-5; CDR3aa: CASYKEQYQETKYF; CDR3nt: TGTGCCAGCTATAAGGAACAGTATCAAGAGACCAAGTACTTC
abundance: many; v_gene: TRBV5-1; d_gene: TRBD1; j_gene: TRBJ1-1; CDR3aa: CASSPTSGTVEAFF; CDR3nt: TGCGCCAGCAGCCCCACTTCTGGGACAGTTGAAGCTTTCTTT
abundance: few; v_gene: TRBV7-9; d_gene: -; j_gene: TRBJ2-1; CDR3aa: CASSLALGNEQFF; CDR3nt: TGTGCCAGCAGCTTAGCGCTCGGAAATGAGCAGTTCTTC
abundance: few; v_gene: TRBV12-3/TRBV12-4; d_gene: -; j_gene: TRBJ1-4; CDR3aa: CASSSTDSQNEKLFF; CDR3nt: TGTGCCAGCAGTTCAACAGACAGCCAGAATGAAAAACTGTTTTTT
abundance: many; v_gene: TRBV6-5; d_gene: -; j_gene: TRBJ1-3; CDR3aa: CASGENTIYF; CDR3nt: TGTGCCAGCGGTGAAAACACCATATATTTT
abundance: medium-sized; v_gene: TRBV4-1; d_gene: -; j_gene: TRBJ1-4; CDR3aa: CASSHLRAGLFF; CDR3nt: TGCGCCAGCAGCCACCTCCGCGCGGGGCTGTTTTTT
abundance: many; v_gene: TRBV30; d_gene: -; j_gene: TRBJ1-1; CDR3aa: CAWSVLFGMNTEAFF; CDR3nt: TGTGCCTGGAGTGTACTTTTTGGGATGAACACTGAAGCTTTCTTT
abundance: medium-sized; v_gene: TRBV27; d_gene: TRBD1; j_gene: TRBJ1-1; CDR3aa: CASSPQGVPNTEAFF; CDR3nt: TGTGCCAGCAGTCCTCAGGGGGTGCCGAACACTGAAGCTTTCTTT
abundance: -; v_gene: TRBV5-5; d_gene: -; j_gene: TRBJ2-2; CDR3aa: CASRPAGTPNTGELFF; CDR3nt: TGTGCCAGCCGGCCGGCCGGGACCCCCAACACCGGGGAGCTGTTTTTT
abundance: many; v_gene: TRBV30; d_gene: -; j_gene: TRBJ2-3; CDR3aa: CAWTKVGGFTDTQYF; CDR3nt: TGTGCCTGGACTAAGGTTGGGGGGTTCACAGATACGCAGTATTTT
abundance: many; v_gene: TRBV20-1; d_gene: -; j_gene: TRBJ1-6; CDR3aa: CSASEQGSSYNSPLHF; CDR3nt: TGCAGTGCTAGTGAACAGGGCAGCTCCTATAATTCACCCCTCCACTTT
abundance: -; v_gene: TRBV20-1; d_gene: -; j_gene: TRBJ2-2; CDR3aa: CSARTSSDRELFF; CDR3nt: TGCAGTGCTAGAACGTCGTCGGACCGTGAGCTGTTTTTT
abundance: -; v_gene: TRBV7-2; d_gene: -; j_gene: TRBJ1-2; CDR3aa: CASSLAIDGVGYTF; CDR3nt: TGTGCCAGCAGCTTAGCAATCGATGGAGTTGGCTACACCTTC
abundance: many; v_gene: TRBV14; d_gene: TRBD1; j_gene: TRBJ1-3; CDR3aa: CASSPLGGGSSGNTIYF; CDR3nt: TGTGCCAGCAGCCCCCTGGGAGGGGGCAGCTCTGGAAACACCATATATTTT
abundance: -; v_gene: TRBV7-9; d_gene: -; j_gene: TRBJ1-5; CDR3aa: CASSPGYGQGAGQPQHF; CDR3nt: TGTGCCAGCAGCCCAGGGTATGGCCAGGGCGCGGGTCAGCCCCAGCATTTT
abundance: many; v_gene: TRBV7-8; d_gene: -; j_gene: TRBJ2-6; CDR3aa: CASSALSGANVLTF; CDR3nt: TGTGCCAGCAGCGCTCTCTCTGGGGCCAACGTCCTGACTTTC
abundance: -; v_gene: TRBV7-9; d_gene: -; j_gene: TRBJ2-2; CDR3aa: CASSIPTSPGELFF; CDR3nt: TGTGCCAGCAGCATACCTACAAGTCCCGGGGAGCTGTTTTTT
abundance: few; v_gene: TRBV29-1; d_gene: -; j_gene: TRBJ1-2; CDR3aa: CSVEDLEHYGYTF; CDR3nt: TGCAGCGTTGAAGATCTGGAACACTATGGCTACACCTTC
abundance: many; v_gene: TRBV7-2; d_gene: -; j_gene: TRBJ2-3; CDR3aa: CASWSGLNTDTQYF; CDR3nt: TGTGCCAGCTGGTCGGGACTTAACACAGATACGCAGTATTTT
abundance: many; v_gene: TRBV5-6; d_gene: -; j_gene: TRBJ1-3; CDR3aa: CASSLLSLTERSGNTIYF; CDR3nt: TGTGCCAGCAGCCTCCTCAGCTTGACAGAACGCTCTGGAAACACCATATATTTT
abundance: medium-sized; v_gene: TRBV5-1; d_gene: TRBD1; j_gene: TRBJ1-2; CDR3aa: CASSLGQGFANYGYTF; CDR3nt: TGCGCCAGCAGCTTGGGACAGGGCTTCGCGAACTATGGCTACACCTTC
abundance: once; v_gene: TRBV18; d_gene: -; j_gene: TRBJ1-1; CDR3aa: CASSHKTANTEAFF; CDR3nt: TGTGCCAGCTCCCACAAGACAGCCAACACTGAAGCTTTCTTT
abundance: medium-sized; v_gene: TRBV7-3; d_gene: -; j_gene: TRBJ1-6; CDR3aa: CASSYGTGNSPLHF; CDR3nt: TGTGCCAGCAGCTACGGGACGGGTAATTCACCCCTCCACTTT
abundance: medium-sized; v_gene: TRBV2; d_gene: -; j_gene: TRBJ1-5; CDR3aa: CASSESGTDSNQPQHF; CDR3nt: TGTGCCAGCAGTGAATCCGGTACAGATAGCAATCAGCCCCAGCATTTT
abundance: medium-sized; v_gene: TRBV6-6; d_gene: -; j_gene: TRBJ1-2; CDR3aa: CASSYLGARDYGYTF; CDR3nt: TGTGCCAGCAGTTACCTGGGGGCCCGGGACTATGGCTACACCTTC
abundance: few; v_gene: TRBV11-2; d_gene: -; j_gene: TRBJ2-1; CDR3aa: CASSPTLGSNEQFF; CDR3nt: TGTGCCAGCAGCCCGACCCTAGGATCCAATGAGCAGTTCTTC
abundance: few; v_gene: TRBV7-2; d_gene: -; j_gene: TRBJ2-3; CDR3aa: CASSQGPLATDTQYF; CDR3nt: TGTGCCAGCAGCCAGGGACCCCTAGCAACAGATACGCAGTATTTT
abundance: medium-sized; v_gene: TRBV7-9; d_gene: -; j_gene: TRBJ2-7; CDR3aa: CASSLGAASYEQYF; CDR3nt: TGTGCCAGCTCCTTAGGGGCCGCCTCCTACGAGCAGTACTTC
abundance: medium-sized; v_gene: TRBV6-6; d_gene: -; j_gene: TRBJ1-5; CDR3aa: CASSYGEGSNQPQHF; CDR3nt: TGTGCCAGCAGTTACGGGGAAGGGAGCAATCAGCCCCAGCATTTT
abundance: many; v_gene: TRBV4-1; d_gene: TRBD1; j_gene: TRBJ2-1; CDR3aa: CASSQSWTGGNEQFF; CDR3nt: TGCGCCAGCAGCCAATCCTGGACAGGGGGGAATGAGCAGTTCTTC
abundance: many; v_gene: TRBV18; d_gene: -; j_gene: TRBJ2-2; CDR3aa: CASSPIVEGELFF; CDR3nt: TGTGCCAGCTCACCAATTGTGGAGGGGGAGCTGTTTTTT
abundance: many; v_gene: TRBV20-1; d_gene: TRBD2; j_gene: TRBJ2-5; CDR3aa: CSARDGASGQETQYF; CDR3nt: TGCAGTGCTAGAGATGGGGCTAGCGGACAAGAGACCCAGTACTTC
abundance: few; v_gene: TRBV2; d_gene: -; j_gene: TRBJ1-2; CDR3aa: CASSEGRGKTF; CDR3nt: TGTGCCAGCAGTGAGGGTCGTGGTAAGACCTTC